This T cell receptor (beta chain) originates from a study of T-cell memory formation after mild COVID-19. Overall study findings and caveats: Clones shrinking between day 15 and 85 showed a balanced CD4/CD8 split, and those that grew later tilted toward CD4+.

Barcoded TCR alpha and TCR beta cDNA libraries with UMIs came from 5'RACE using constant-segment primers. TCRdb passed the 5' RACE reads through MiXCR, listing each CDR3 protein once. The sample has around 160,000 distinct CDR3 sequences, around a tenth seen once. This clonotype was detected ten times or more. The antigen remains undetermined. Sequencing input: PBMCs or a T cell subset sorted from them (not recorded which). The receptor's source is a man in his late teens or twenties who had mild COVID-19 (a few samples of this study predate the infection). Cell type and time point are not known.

CDR3 residues: CASSYLPGHSTDTQYF. For the CDR3, the DNA is TGTGCCAGCAGTTACCTCCCGGGACACAGCACAGATACGCAGTATTTT. This sequence joins TRBV6-2 or TRBV6-3 and TRBJ2-3, with a tentative D call TRBD1 (6 bases). This CDR3 is 16 amino acids long. With 2 bases removed from V and 0 bases from J, the gap between germline ends came to 12 bases. CDR1 is MNHEY and CDR2 is SVGEGT in the germline V gene.